This T cell receptor beta chain was identified in a study of cytomegalovirus exposure and HLA in healthy donors. Study-wide points: Approximately 160 TCR beta chains were listed as cytomegalovirus-associated. CMV antigen specificity of a few CMV-associated chains was confirmed in vitro. The finding came from a later analysis; first-cohort TCR clusters tended to co-occur in the approximately 120 validation repertoires.

This table comes from immunoSEQ multiplex PCR, and its TCRdb copy is limited to in-frame clones, with some not included. Of approximately 160,000 clones in the sample, about nine tenths are singletons; the top ten hold roughly 6%. About this clone: Its antigen is currently unknown.

J was trimmed by 1 base and V by 6 bases; bases with no gene match: 10. From germline, CDR1 is MRHNA and CDR2 SNTAGT. There are 17 residues in the CDR3. Among the 110 or so subjects of the validation cohort, separate from the approximately 700-subject first cohort, were the donors. Sequencing input: PBMCs. The gene calls are TRBV6-4 and TRBJ2-1, with 9 bases fitting TRBD1. The sequence came from a woman under 40 in good health and CMV-seronegative. CDR3 bases: TGTGCCAGCAGCCGGGACAGGGATGGATCGTCCTACAATGAGCAGTTCTTC. It specifies CASSRDRDGSSYNEQFF.